The next 8 T cell receptor beta chains were all read from a single sample in a study of blood T cell repertoires in COVID-19. The method was immunoSEQ multiplex PCR; TCRdb's version includes in-frame clones alone and lacks a portion of them. The data hold 150,000 or so clones, with 84% observed a single time. The sample comprised PBMCs or T cells enriched from blood (not recorded which). These receptors originate from a woman aged 45-65 years who had been exposed to COVID-19.

The rearrangement joins TRBV6-2 or TRBV6-3 to TRBJ2-2, with 9 bases identical to TRBD1. Trimming removed 5 bases from V and 9 bases from J; junction bases left unmatched: 13. Germline V lookup: CDR1 MNHEY, CDR2 SVGEGT. CDR3 size: 16 residues. The chain's CDR3 is CASSPARTGDVRELFF. The CDR3, as DNA: TGTGCCAGCAGTCCGGCTCGGACAGGGGACGTAAGGGAGCTGTTTTTT.

The J gene is TRBJ2-3, the V gene TRBV29-1; no definite D call. Germline V CDR1 and CDR2: SQVTM, ANQGSEA. V was trimmed by 5 bases and J by 6 bases, leaving 9 bases between them. The CDR3 consists of 11 residues. The CDR3 coding sequence is TGCAGCGTTCTTTGGGCCGATACGCAGTATTTT. As protein: CSVLWADTQYF.

The chain is built from TRBV6-2 or TRBV6-3 and TRBJ2-2; TRBD1 aligns across 7 bases. There are 14 residues in the CDR3. J gave up 4 bases and V 5 bases, and 4 bases lay outside the gene matches. Looked up from germline, CDR1 is MNHEY and CDR2 is SVGEGT. CDR3 residues: CASSKGARTGELFF. The CDR3 coding sequence is TGTGCCAGCAGTAAGGGGGCCCGCACCGGGGAGCTGTTTTTT.

This clone has a handful of counts. The rearrangement joins TRBV2 to TRBJ1-1; TRBD1 is a possible D gene (6 bases). The V gene's germline CDR1 is SNHLY and CDR2 FYNNEI. The CDR3 loop spans 16 amino acids. V was cut by 7 bases and J by 1 base, with 19 bases left in between. DNA of the CDR3: TGTGCCAGCAATCGACCCGGCGGGGGGGCGAACACTGAAGCTTTCTTT. Translated, it gives CASNRPGGGANTEAFF.

This rearrangement joins TRBV9 to TRBJ2-5; D not resolved. V shed 0 bases and J shed 4 bases, with 10 bases lying between them. Germline V gives CDR1 SGDLS, CDR2 YYNGEE. This CDR3 is built from 14 residues. The CDR3 loop is CASSVALLGETQYF. The DNA of the CDR3 is TGTGCCAGCAGCGTAGCCCTCCTAGGAGAGACCCAGTACTTC. The whole variable domain, filled in from reference TRBV9 and TRBJ2-5, reads DSGVTQTPKHLITATGQRVTLRCSPRSGDLSVYWYQQSLDQGLQFLIQYYNGEERAKGNILERFSAQQFPDLHSELNLSSLELGDSALYFCASSVALLGETQYFGPGTRLLVL.

In this sample, this clone turned up many times. The J gene is TRBJ1-1, the V gene TRBV7-6, with D perhaps TRBD1 (5 bases). Germline V gene data show CDR1 as SGHVS and CDR2 as FNYEAQ. Deletions cut 5 bases from V and 10 bases from J, with 23 bases between. The CDR3 covers 15 residues. The CDR3, as DNA: TGTGCCAGCAGCCCTAGCCACAGGACTAGCCTGGGAGCTTTCTTT. Encoded protein: CASSPSHRTSLGAFF.

The rearrangement links TRBV12-5 to TRBJ2-7; D is ambiguous. CDR3 length: 14 residues. Germline V gives CDR1 LGHNT, CDR2 FRNRAP. V shed 1 base and J shed 0 bases, with 7 bases lying between them. The CDR3, as DNA: TGTGCTAGTGGTTTGGGCACGAGCTCCTACGAGCAGTACTTC. Amino acids: CASGLGTSSYEQYF.

The chain is built from TRBV9 and TRBJ1-2; TRBD1 aligns across 10 bases. Trimming at V came to 0 bases and at J to 7 bases, leaving 3 bases not matched to a gene. This CDR3 is built from 14 residues. Germline V gene lookup returns CDR1 SGDLS and CDR2 YYNGEE. Here the CDR3 DNA reads TGTGCCAGCAGCGTAGAGACAGGGGGCATTGGCTACACCTTC. This gives the protein CASSVETGGIGYTF. Combining the CDR3 with reference TRBV9 and TRBJ1-2 gives the whole variable domain DSGVTQTPKHLITATGQRVTLRCSPRSGDLSVYWYQQSLDQGLQFLIQYYNGEERAKGNILERFSAQQFPDLHSELNLSSLELGDSALYFCASSVETGGIGYTFGSGTRLTVV.